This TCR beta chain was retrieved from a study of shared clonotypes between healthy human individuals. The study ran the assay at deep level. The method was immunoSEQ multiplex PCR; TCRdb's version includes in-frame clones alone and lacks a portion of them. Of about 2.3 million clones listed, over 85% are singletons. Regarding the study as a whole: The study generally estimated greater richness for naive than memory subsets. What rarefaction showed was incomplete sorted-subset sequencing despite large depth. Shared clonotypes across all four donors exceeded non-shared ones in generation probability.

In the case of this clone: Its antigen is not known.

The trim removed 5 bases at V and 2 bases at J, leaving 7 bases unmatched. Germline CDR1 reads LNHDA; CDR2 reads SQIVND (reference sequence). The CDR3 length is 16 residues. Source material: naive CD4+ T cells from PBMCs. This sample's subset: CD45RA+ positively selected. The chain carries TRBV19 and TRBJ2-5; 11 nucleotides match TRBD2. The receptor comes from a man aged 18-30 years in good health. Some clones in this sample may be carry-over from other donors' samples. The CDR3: CASSPRGLAVQETQYF. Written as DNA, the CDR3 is TGTGCCAGTAGTCCGCGGGGACTAGCGGTTCAAGAGACCCAGTACTTC.